This TCR beta chain was sequenced in a study of brain T cells in children with intractable seizures. Trimming pared 4 bases from V and 1 base from J, leaving 12 bases between. Germline V gives CDR1 LGHDT, CDR2 YNNKEL (reference sequence). This CDR3 comprises 15 residues. The data were produced by immunoSEQ multiplex PCR, yet TCRdb's version contains in-frame clones alone and is incomplete. The sample records roughly 110,000 clones, approximately 94% being singletons. The origin of this receptor is a boy less than two years old with hemimegalencephaly and intractable seizures. Here the sequenced sample was peripheral blood, taken at surgery. The V call is TRBV3-1 (or the pseudogene TRBV3-2), the J call TRBJ2-3; a possible D gene is TRBD1 (5 bases). In nucleotides, the CDR3 is TGTGCCAGCAGCCGGGGCGGACAAGGCACAGATACGCAGTATTTT. Its translation is CASSRGGQGTDTQYF.